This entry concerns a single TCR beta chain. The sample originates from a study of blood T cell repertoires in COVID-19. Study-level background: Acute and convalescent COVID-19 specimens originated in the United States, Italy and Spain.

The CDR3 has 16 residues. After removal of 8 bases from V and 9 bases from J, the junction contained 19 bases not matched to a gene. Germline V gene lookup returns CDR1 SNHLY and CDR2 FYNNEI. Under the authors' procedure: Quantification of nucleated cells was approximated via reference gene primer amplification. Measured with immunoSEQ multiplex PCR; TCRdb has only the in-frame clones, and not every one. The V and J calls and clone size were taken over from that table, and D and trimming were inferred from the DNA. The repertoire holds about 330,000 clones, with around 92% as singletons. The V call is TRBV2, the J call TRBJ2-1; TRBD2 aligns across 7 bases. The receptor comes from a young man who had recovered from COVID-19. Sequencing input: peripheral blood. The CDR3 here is CASAPPLGRAPGEQFF. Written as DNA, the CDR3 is TGTGCCAGCGCCCCTCCTCTAGGGAGGGCCCCCGGTGAGCAGTTCTTC.